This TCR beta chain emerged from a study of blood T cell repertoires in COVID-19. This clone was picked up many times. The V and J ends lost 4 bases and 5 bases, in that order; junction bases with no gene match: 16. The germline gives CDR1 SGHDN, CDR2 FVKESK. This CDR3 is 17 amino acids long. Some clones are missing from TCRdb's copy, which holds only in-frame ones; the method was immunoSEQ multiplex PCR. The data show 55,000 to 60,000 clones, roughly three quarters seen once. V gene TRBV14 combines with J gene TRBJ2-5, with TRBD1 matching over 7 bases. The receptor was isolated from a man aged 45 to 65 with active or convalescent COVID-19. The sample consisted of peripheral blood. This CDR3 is CASSRWTGGQLWETQYF. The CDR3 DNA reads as TGTGCCAGCAGCCGTTGGACAGGAGGACAACTTTGGGAGACCCAGTACTTC.